This T cell receptor beta chain comes out of a study of blood T cells in healthy people across ages. The use of a sample-barcoded 5' primer and a J-beta primer mix characterized a second PCR of roughly 6 to 11 cycles. TCRdb redid the calling of the 5' RACE reads with MiXCR, one entry per CDR3 protein. The data show 800,000 to 1,300,000 distinct CDR3 sequences, approximately 25% seen once. Germline values: CDR1 SGHRS, CDR2 YFSETQ. Trimming removed 0 bases at V and 6 bases at J, with 7 bases between. The CDR3 contains 13 residues. This same sample was also taken into another study, of T cells of mothers and their children.

This sequence originates from a girl aged 2 to 9 in good health. The chain links TRBV5-1 to TRBJ2-1; D not resolved. The sequencing sample was made of blood. The chain's CDR3 is CASSLGQINEQFF. As DNA, the CDR3 is TGCGCCAGCAGCTTGGGCCAGATCAATGAGCAGTTCTTC.